Each of the 13 T cell receptor beta chains below was sequenced from the same sample in a study of T cells in Graves' hyperthyroidism and ophthalmopathy. RNA transcripts yielded amplified TCR beta CDR3 regions. RT-PCR in the first round (using the HTBI primer set) targeted the TCR CDR3. Each CDR3 protein is one row after TCRdb ran MiXCR on the multiplex PCR reads. The sample has under 350,000 distinct CDR3 sequences, over 15% seen once. The sequencing input was blood. The receptors were sampled from a woman aged 60 to 75 with Graves' ophthalmopathy.

This sequence joins TRBV20-1 and TRBJ1-2, with 8 bases that match TRBD1. The CDR3 has 14 amino acids. Germline CDR1 DFQATT, CDR2 SNEGSKA (reference sequence). V lost 5 bases to trimming and J lost 4 bases; unmatched junction nucleotides: 9. CDR3 residues: CSARTDREGYGYTF. CDR3 bases: TGCAGTGCTCGCACGGACAGGGAGGGCTATGGCTACACCTTC.

The chain employs TRBV9 and TRBJ1-5; a weak D match, TRBD1 (5 bases). CDR3 length: 14 amino acids. Trimming stripped 2 bases from V and 4 bases from J, with 10 bases between. CDR1 is SGDLS, CDR2 YYNGEE, per germline. CDR3 DNA: TGTGCCAGCAGCGTCTCGGGGGGGAATCAGCCCCAGCATTTT. It encodes CASSVSGGNQPQHF.

The sample holds many counts of this clonotype. CDR3 amino acids: CASSLRDGAREQYF. CDR3 sequence (DNA): TGTGCCAGCAGCCTCCGGGACGGGGCTAGGGAGCAGTACTTC. This chain uses TRBV7-2 with TRBJ2-7; either TRBD1 or TRBD2 may fit D (5 bases each). The CDR3 runs 14 residues. V lost 5 bases and J 7 bases, leaving 18 bases between the germline ends. Germline V gene data show CDR1 as SGHTA and CDR2 as FQGNSA.

This clonotype has a count of ten or more. CDR3 nucleotide sequence: TGTGCCAGCAGCAACGACAGGGCTGGGGCCAACGTCCTGACTTTC. It codes for CASSNDRAGANVLTF. The gene calls are TRBV5-5 and TRBJ2-6, with 7 positions matching TRBD1. The CDR3 is made up of 15 amino acids. V lost 4 bases to trimming and J lost 2 bases; unmatched junction nucleotides: 3. Germline-derived CDR1 and CDR2 are SGHKS and YYEKEE (reference sequence).

With respect to this clonotype: A junction end diverges from the germline sequence, so it may reflect a read error. This chain joins TRBV12-3 or TRBV12-4 and TRBJ2-7, with D tentatively TRBD1 (5 bases). This CDR3 comprises 13 residues. CDR3: CASSLSRANEQYF. The CDR3 DNA reads TGTGCCAGCAGTTTGTCCAGGGCCAACGAACAGTACTTC.

This clonotype was counted many times. The genes are TRBV4-3 and TRBJ2-1; 7 bases line up with TRBD2. Germline CDR1 LGHNA, CDR2 YSLEER. There are 15 residues in the CDR3. Trimming cost V 1 base and J 5 bases; bases outside gene matches: 5. DNA of the CDR3: TGCGCCAGCAGCCAAGGCAGGCTAGCGGACAATGAGCAGTTCTTC. It yields the protein CASSQGRLADNEQFF.

Points on this clonotype: A much larger clone lies one base from this, so it may be a read error. This chain uses TRBV2 with TRBJ1-5; D is possibly TRBD1 (5 bases). Trimming stripped 7 bases from V and 11 bases from J, with 15 bases between. Germline V gives CDR1 SNHLY, CDR2 FYNNEI. CDR3 size: 12 residues. CDR3 region: CASTGLGRAQHF. CDR3 nucleotides: TGTGCCAGCACGGGGCTTGGGAGAGCCCAGCATTTT.

In this sample, this clonotype turned up many times. This rearrangement joins TRBV6-1 to TRBJ2-1, with TRBD1 matching 10 bases. V shed 5 bases, J shed 8 bases, and the junction held 6 bases outside the gene matches. CDR1 is MNHNS and CDR2 is SASEGT in the germline V gene. The CDR3 extends over 14 amino acids. In nucleotides, the CDR3 is TGTGCCAGCAGTTCGACAGGGGGCTGGGATGAGCAGTTCTTC. The encoded protein is CASSSTGGWDEQFF.

The genes are TRBV18 and TRBJ1-2, with a possible D match to TRBD1 (6 bases). Trimming removed 0 bases from V and 1 base from J, with 12 bases in between. This CDR3 has 16 residues. Germline lookup yields CDR1 KGHSH and CDR2 LQKENI. This CDR3 reads CASSPPGGDFNYGYTF. CDR3 nucleotides: TGTGCCAGCTCACCACCGGGGGGCGATTTTAACTATGGCTACACCTTC.

V is TRBV5-5 and J is TRBJ2-7, with 7 bases identical to TRBD1. Germline CDR1 and CDR2: SGHKS and YYEKEE (reference sequence). The CDR3 totals 15 residues. After removal of 0 bases from V and 2 bases from J, the junction contained 5 bases not matched to a gene. CDR3 sequence (DNA): TGTGCCAGCAGCTTGGCGGACAGGAGCGCCTACGAGCAGTACTTC. It specifies CASSLADRSAYEQYF. Supplemented by reference TRBV5-5 and TRBJ2-7, the full variable domain reads DAGVTQSPTHLIKTRGQQVTLRCSPISGHKSVSWYQQVLGQGPQFIFQYYEKEERGRGNFPDRFSARQFPNYSSELNVNALLLGDSALYLCASSLADRSAYEQYFGPGTRLTVT.

This clonotype was seen only a few times. This may arise from a read error, as a much more abundant clone is one base away. CDR3 protein: CASSEGPTEDTEAFF. Written as DNA, the CDR3 is TGTGCCAGCAGTGAAGGGCCAACAGAGGACACTGAAGCTTTCTTT. This sequence joins TRBV2 and TRBJ1-1, with D hard to call. Germline-derived CDR1 and CDR2 are SNHLY and FYNNEI. There are 15 residues in the CDR3. The V gene lost 1 base and the J gene lost 3 bases, with 12 bases spanning the gap. The full variable domain, completed using reference TRBV2 and TRBJ1-1, is EPEVTQTPSHQVTQMGQEVILRCVPISNHLYFYWYRQILGQKVEFLVSFYNNEISEKSEIFDDQFSVERPDGSNFTLKIRSTKLEDSAMYFCASSEGPTEDTEAFFGQGTRLTVV.

The sample holds many counts of this clonotype. The chain has TRBV20-1 and TRBJ1-5; D remains unclear. This CDR3 spans 15 amino acids. CDR1 is DFQATT and CDR2 is SNEGSKA in the germline V gene (reference sequence). V shed 0 bases and J shed 9 bases, with 18 bases lying between them. CDR3 residues: CSARDRNAGTSPQHF. CDR3 nucleotide sequence: TGCAGTGCTAGAGATCGGAATGCGGGTACCTCGCCCCAGCATTTT.

This clonotype showed up many times. V gene TRBV20-1 combines with J gene TRBJ2-7, with 10 bases lining up with TRBD2. The CDR3 sequence is 16 residues long. In germline, CDR1 is DFQATT, CDR2 SNEGSKA (reference sequence). The V and J ends lost 6 bases and 0 bases, in that order; junction bases with no gene match: 11. CDR3 nucleotide sequence: TGCAGTGCCCCGAACCCTAGCGGGGGCGTCTCCTACGAGCAGTACTTC. This sequence encodes CSAPNPSGGVSYEQYF.